Shown below are 28 T cell receptor beta chains from a single sample sequenced in a study of blood T cell repertoires in COVID-19. Profiled with immunoSEQ multiplex PCR; TCRdb holds only in-frame clones, not every one. This sample has some 170,000 clones, with roughly 84% found just once. The sequencing input was PBMCs or T cells enriched from blood (not recorded which). The receptors stem from a man aged 50 or older who had recovered from COVID-19.

The chain links TRBV5-1 to TRBJ1-4, with 7 bases identical to TRBD1. CDR1 SGHRS and CDR2 YFSETQ come from the germline V gene. The CDR3 runs to 15 residues. J lost 5 bases, V lost 4 bases, and 8 bases had no gene match. CDR3 residues: CASSAQGQLNEKLFF. The CDR3 nucleotides read TGCGCCAGCAGCGCCCAGGGACAGCTCAATGAAAAACTGTTTTTT.

The rearrangement links TRBV6-5 to TRBJ1-2; no clear D. Trimming cost V 5 bases and J 0 bases, with 13 bases left between them. This CDR3 comprises 15 residues. CDR1 and CDR2 from the germline V gene are MNHEY and SVGAGI. CDR3 DNA: TGTGCCAGCAGTCCACGACGGGGAGCTAACTATGGCTACACCTTC. It specifies CASSPRRGANYGYTF.

The gene calls are TRBV5-1 and TRBJ1-4; D is possibly TRBD1 (6 bases). CDR1 and CDR2 (germline): SGHRS, YFSETQ. The CDR3 extends over 16 amino acids. Trimming took 0 bases from V and 7 from J, leaving 16 bases between them. The CDR3 DNA reads TGCGCCAGCAGCTTGGGTCCCCGCGGGGGCCCTGAAAAACTGTTTTTT. Its translation is CASSLGPRGGPEKLFF.

The genes are TRBV4-2 and TRBJ1-2; D gene unclear. Deletions cut 7 bases from V and 8 bases from J, with 23 bases between. This CDR3 has 15 residues. Germline V CDR1 and CDR2: LGHNA, YNFKEQ. Here the CDR3 DNA reads TGTGCCAGCAACCCAGCCAAGGTTAGGGAGGAAGGCTACACCTTC. It is translated as CASNPAKVREEGYTF.

The chain is built from TRBV5-1 and TRBJ2-7; 15 nucleotides line up with TRBD2. Germline CDR1 and CDR2: SGHRS and YFSETQ. V lost 4 bases, J lost 2 bases, and 4 bases stayed unmatched. The CDR3 has 16 residues. This CDR3 is CASSRRTSGGAYEQYF. For the CDR3, the DNA is TGCGCCAGCAGCCGCCGGACTAGCGGGGGGGCCTACGAGCAGTACTTC.

The table lists this clone with a count of one. The V call is TRBV12-3 or TRBV12-4, the J call TRBJ2-1; D is unresolved. This CDR3 spans 12 amino acids. V lost 5 bases to trimming and J lost 3 bases, with 5 bases between them. CDR3 bases: TGTGCCAGCAGTCCCCTCTACAATGAGCAGTTCTTC. Translated, it gives CASSPLYNEQFF.

This clone was detected a few times. The rearrangement links TRBV11-2 to TRBJ1-2; D gene unclear. CDR3 size: 12 residues. V dropped 4 bases and J dropped 3 bases, with 6 bases sitting between them. Germline CDR1 is SGHAT and CDR2 is FQNNGV. The CDR3 protein is CASSSRDYGYTF. The CDR3 bases are TGTGCCAGCAGCTCCCGGGACTATGGCTACACCTTC.

The V gene is TRBV4-2, the J gene TRBJ1-4, with D perhaps matching TRBD1 (5 bases). The length of the CDR3 is 15 residues. The germline CDR1 and CDR2 sequences are LGHNA and YNFKEQ. Trimming left V 6 bases short and J 4 bases short, with 15 bases between. CDR3 sequence: CASRGSGLLNEKLFF. CDR3 nucleotides: TGTGCCAGCAGAGGATCGGGACTCCTTAATGAAAAACTGTTTTTT.

This chain links TRBV11-2 with TRBJ2-2; the D is unclear. V dropped 1 base and J dropped 0 bases, with 3 bases sitting between them. Per germline, CDR1 SGHAT and CDR2 FQNNGV. The CDR3 is 14 residues long. CDR3 sequence (DNA): TGTGCCAGCAGCTTAGTAGCGAACACCGGGGAGCTGTTTTTT. Its translation: CASSLVANTGELFF.

The rearrangement uses TRBV27 and TRBJ1-1; possibly TRBD1 for D (6 bases). The germline gives CDR1 MNHEY, CDR2 SMNVEV (reference sequence). This CDR3 contains 17 residues. Trimming removed 10 bases at V and 0 bases at J, with 24 bases between. CDR3 amino acids: CATRGIAGARMNTEAFF. The CDR3 coding sequence is TGTGCCACCCGCGGTATCGCGGGGGCGAGAATGAACACTGAAGCTTTCTTT.

This clone turned up a few times. V is TRBV19 and J is TRBJ1-5, with 7 bases identical to TRBD1. This CDR3 contains 18 residues. Germline CDR1 LNHDA, CDR2 SQIVND (reference sequence). Trimming cost V 3 bases and J 4 bases; bases outside gene matches: 15. The CDR3 region has the DNA TGTGCCAGTAGTATTTATTCCACGGGTGACAGGGATAATCAGCCCCAGCATTTT. It yields the protein CASSIYSTGDRDNQPQHF. The full variable domain, in which reference TRBV19 and TRBJ1-5 provide the parts outside the CDR3, is DGGITQSPKYLFRKEGQNVTLSCEQNLNHDAMYWYRQDPGQGLRLIYYSQIVNDFQKGDIAEGYSVSREKKESFPLTVTSAQKNPTAFYLCASSIYSTGDRDNQPQHFGDGTRLSIL.

This clone was observed at least ten times. The V and J genes are TRBV9 and TRBJ1-5, with 8 bases fitting TRBD1. Germline loops: CDR1 SGDLS, CDR2 YYNGEE. The CDR3 sequence is 13 residues long. With 4 bases clipped from V and 5 bases from J, the junction kept 2 bases outside the gene matches. The CDR3 nucleotides read TGTGCCAGCAGCCAGACAGGGGATCAGCCCCAGCATTTT. Translated, it gives CASSQTGDQPQHF.

In DNA form, the CDR3 reads TGTGCCAGCAGTACGTTGGGGACAGGGGGAGGCTACGAGCAGTACTTC. It codes for CASSTLGTGGGYEQYF. The chain joins TRBV27 to TRBJ2-7, with 11 positions matching TRBD1. Germline-derived CDR1 and CDR2 are MNHEY and SMNVEV (reference sequence). Germline trimming cut 5 bases from V and 3 bases from J; bases unmatched to any gene: 9. The CDR3 runs 16 residues.

The rearrangement links TRBV7-6 to TRBJ1-6, with D maybe TRBD1 (6 bases). CDR1 and CDR2 (germline): SGHVS, FNYEAQ. The CDR3 spans 18 residues. V lost 3 bases to trimming and J lost 2 bases, with 17 bases between them. The CDR3 DNA sequence: TGTGCCAGCAGCTTCGATCCGGCTACAGGGACCTATAATTCACCCCTCCACTTT. As protein: CASSFDPATGTYNSPLHF.

The V gene is TRBV29-1, the J gene TRBJ1-1; 7 bases are shared with TRBD1. Germline CDR1 is SQVTM and CDR2 is ANQGSEA. Trimming cost V 5 bases and J 5 bases; bases outside gene matches: 8. The CDR3 consists of 13 residues. This chain's CDR3 is CSVSEGRGTEAFF. CDR3 in DNA: TGCAGCGTTTCGGAGGGCAGGGGGACTGAAGCTTTCTTT.

The chain is built from TRBV5-5 and TRBJ1-2; the D is unclear. This CDR3 contains 14 residues. Germline V lookup: CDR1 SGHKS, CDR2 YYEKEE (reference sequence). V lost 1 base, J lost 2 bases, and 9 bases lay in between. The CDR3 region is CASSLSYTNYGYTF. As DNA, the CDR3 is TGTGCCAGCAGCTTGAGTTACACGAACTATGGCTACACCTTC. Looking up the rest from reference TRBV5-5 and TRBJ1-2 gives the full variable domain: DAGVTQSPTHLIKTRGQQVTLRCSPISGHKSVSWYQQVLGQGPQFIFQYYEKEERGRGNFPDRFSARQFPNYSSELNVNALLLGDSALYLCASSLSYTNYGYTFGSGTRLTVV.

The chain is built from TRBV6-4 and TRBJ2-1; a possible D gene is TRBD1 (6 bases). V lost 6 bases, J lost 7 bases, and 19 bases lay in between. This CDR3 has 15 residues. From germline, CDR1 is MRHNA and CDR2 SNTAGT. CDR3 in DNA: TGTGCCAGCAGCTTCGACGGTTGGGGGCGGAATGAGCAGTTCTTC. Its protein is CASSFDGWGRNEQFF.

This clone was recorded once. This chain uses TRBV21-1 with TRBJ1-6; the D segment call TRBD1 is taken from the table without a DNA check. TRBV21-1 is listed as a pseudogene. The CDR3 extends over 14 amino acids. CDR3 in DNA: TGTGCCAGCAGCAACAGGCAGGGGTGTTCACCCCTCCACTTT. The encoded protein is CASSNRQGCSPLHF.

The V gene is TRBV6-5, the J gene TRBJ2-7; D gene uncertain. CDR1 and CDR2 from the germline V gene are MNHEY and SVGAGI. This CDR3 contains 12 residues. Trimming stripped 5 bases from V and 3 bases from J, with 8 bases between. The CDR3: CASSPESYEQYF. CDR3 DNA sequence: TGTGCCAGCAGTCCCGAGAGCTACGAGCAGTACTTC.

The V gene is TRBV18, the J gene TRBJ2-3; 8 bases are shared with TRBD1. Per the germline V gene, CDR1 is KGHSH and CDR2 is LQKENI. V shed 6 bases and J 6 bases; nucleotides not matched to a gene: 8. This CDR3 is 14 amino acids long. CDR3 residues: CASSTGVAGDTQYF. CDR3 DNA sequence: TGTGCCAGCTCGACAGGGGTGGCCGGGGATACGCAGTATTTT.

The chain uses TRBV4-1 and TRBJ1-5, with no clear D. V dropped 1 base and J dropped 3 bases, with 10 bases sitting between them. CDR1 and CDR2 from the germline V gene are MGHRA and YSYEKL. The CDR3 spans 15 residues. CDR3 DNA sequence: TGCGCCAGCAGCCAAGTTTGGCAGGACAATCAGCCCCAGCATTTT. Its protein is CASSQVWQDNQPQHF.

This rearrangement joins TRBV10-3 to TRBJ2-7; TRBD1 matches 9 bases. The CDR3 contains 16 residues. Per the germline V gene, CDR1 is ENHRY and CDR2 is SYGVKD. V shed 4 bases, J shed 4 bases, and the junction held 11 bases outside the gene matches. CDR3 region: CAISGSGTGYEYEQYF. Here the CDR3 DNA reads TGTGCCATCAGTGGTTCCGGGACAGGGTATGAATACGAGCAGTACTTC.

V and J are TRBV6-4 and TRBJ1-1; 8 nucleotides agree with TRBD1. The CDR3 has 13 amino acids. The germline V gene has CDR1 MRHNA and CDR2 SNTAGT. The J segment lost 5 bases and the V segment lost 3 bases, leaving 2 bases of the junction unmatched. The CDR3 reads CASSDRTGTEAFF. CDR3 sequence (DNA): TGTGCCAGCAGTGATCGGACAGGGACTGAAGCTTTCTTT.

The V gene is TRBV6-5, the J gene TRBJ2-2; 9 bases match TRBD1. The V segment lost 6 bases and the J segment 6 bases; nucleotides outside the gene matches: 8. Germline V gives CDR1 MNHEY, CDR2 SVGAGI. This CDR3 contains 15 residues. The CDR3 spells CASRARQGDPGELFF. The CDR3 DNA is TGTGCCAGCAGGGCGAGACAGGGGGACCCCGGGGAGCTGTTTTTT.

The rearrangement uses TRBV7-3 and TRBJ2-5; TRBD1 matches 10 bases. Trimming at V came to 6 bases and at J to 4 bases, leaving 8 bases not matched to a gene. The CDR3 is 15 residues long. Germline V lookup: CDR1 SGHTA, CDR2 FQGTGA. The CDR3, as DNA: TGTGCCAGCAGTTTACGACAGGGGGCTTTAGAGACCCAGTACTTC. It yields the protein CASSLRQGALETQYF.

The chain links TRBV7-9 to TRBJ1-1; tentatively, D is TRBD1 (5 bases). Trimming shortened V by 1 base and J by 0 bases, and 12 bases separated the two germline ends. In germline, CDR1 is SEHNR, CDR2 FQNEAQ (reference sequence). The CDR3 runs to 16 residues. The CDR3 nucleotides read TGTGCCAGCAGCTTAGGTACGCTAGGGGTGAACACTGAAGCTTTCTTT. It translates to CASSLGTLGVNTEAFF.

This sequence joins TRBV10-3 and TRBJ1-1; unclear D gene. The CDR3 covers 15 residues. Trimming removed 2 bases from V and 5 bases from J, with 15 bases in between. Germline loops: CDR1 ENHRY, CDR2 SYGVKD. CDR3 sequence reads: CAISEPGNPETEAFF. CDR3 nucleotides: TGTGCCATCAGTGAGCCGGGAAACCCGGAGACTGAAGCTTTCTTT.

The chain carries TRBV12-5 and TRBJ2-5, with 12 bases that match TRBD2. The CDR3 loop spans 16 amino acids. V shed 3 bases, J shed 4 bases, and the junction held 6 bases outside the gene matches. Germline CDR1 LGHNT, CDR2 FRNRAP. In DNA form, the CDR3 reads TGTGCTAGTGGTTTAGGGGCTAGCGGGGGGGCAGAGACCCAGTACTTC. Translation: CASGLGASGGAETQYF.